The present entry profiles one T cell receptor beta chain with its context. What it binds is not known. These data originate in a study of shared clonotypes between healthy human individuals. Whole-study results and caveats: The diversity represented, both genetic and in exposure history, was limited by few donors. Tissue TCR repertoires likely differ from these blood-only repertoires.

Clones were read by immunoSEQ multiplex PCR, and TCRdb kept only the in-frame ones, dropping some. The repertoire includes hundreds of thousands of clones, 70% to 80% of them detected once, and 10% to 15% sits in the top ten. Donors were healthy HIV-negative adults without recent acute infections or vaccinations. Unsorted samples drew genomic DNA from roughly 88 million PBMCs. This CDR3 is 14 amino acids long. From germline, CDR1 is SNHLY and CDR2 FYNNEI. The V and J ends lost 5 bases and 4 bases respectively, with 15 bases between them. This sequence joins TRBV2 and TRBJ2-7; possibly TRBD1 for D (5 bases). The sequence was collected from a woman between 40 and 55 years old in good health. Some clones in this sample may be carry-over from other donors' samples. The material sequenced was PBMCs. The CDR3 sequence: CASSWRQRDYEQYF. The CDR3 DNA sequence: TGTGCCAGCAGTTGGAGACAGAGAGATTACGAGCAGTACTTC.